This is a list of T cell receptor beta chains from one sample in a study of OX40 agonist ivuxolimab in advanced cancers. Profiled with immunoSEQ multiplex PCR; TCRdb holds only in-frame clones, not every one. The sample carries tens of thousands of clones, approximately 87% recorded once. Specimen: CD4+ or CD8+ T cells sorted from blood, collected in a trial of the OX40 agonist ivuxolimab. The receptors were sampled from an adult with an advanced solid tumor such as melanoma, head and neck, liver or kidney cancer. Each CDR3 is given with its conserved first and last residue.

j_call | v_call | cdr3_aa
TRBJ1-1 | TRBV9 | CASSADDRGGFTEAFF
TRBJ2-5 | TRBV28 | CASSPRQLETQYF
TRBJ2-7 | TRBV7-2 | CASSLNRGLEQYF
TRBJ2-1 | TRBV30 | CAWSDSTSGGARGEQFF
TRBJ1-5 | TRBV18 | CASSPRENLVGNQPQHF
TRBJ2-1 | TRBV15 | CATSRDTASSYNEQFF
TRBJ1-5 | TRBV5-4 | CASSLGGGYSNQPQHF
TRBJ1-4 | TRBV9 | CASSVGWTATNEKLFF
TRBJ1-1 | TRBV19 | CASSIGQGLARAFF
TRBJ2-7 | TRBV7-9 | CASSSEYDGQYF
TRBJ2-3 | TRBV11-3 | CASSTSNTQYF
TRBJ1-3 | TRBV7-2 | CASSFATGTGNTIYF
TRBJ1-1 | TRBV23-1 | CASSQSKRSRQGRDTEAFF
TRBJ2-7 | TRBV6-1 | CASMGQPSPYEQYF